This T cell receptor beta chain was obtained from a study of response to subunit inactivated influenza vaccine. V was shortened by 1 base and J by 6 bases, with 8 bases between the two germline ends. From germline, CDR1 is SGHTA and CDR2 FQGTGA. CDR3 size: 13 residues. This clonotype was seen a few times. TCRdb used MiXCR to reprocess the RT-PCR reads, holding one entry per CDR3 protein. In the table there are more than 700,000 distinct CDR3 sequences, about 20% of which are singletons. This clonotype was sampled from a man aged 50-59 years who received an inactivated influenza vaccine. The chain has TRBV7-3 and TRBJ2-3; D remains ambiguous. The material sequenced was PBMCs from blood, taken approximately 5 days after vaccination. As DNA, the CDR3 is TGTGCCAGCAGCTTAATGGCAGCTGATACGCAGTATTTT. This codes for CASSLMAADTQYF.